What follows are 12 T cell receptor beta chains derived from one specimen sequenced in a study of blood T cells in healthy people across ages (dated by TCRdb to the mid-2010s). The library was built by means of 5' RACE. Sequencing was performed on an Illumina HiSeq 2500. A second PCR of about 7 to 12 cycles was run with a J-beta primer mix and a sample-barcoded 5' primer. The public reads were run again by TCRdb, first through fastp at Q25 and then through MiXCR, and only productive beta chains were kept. Identical CDR3 protein sequences are pooled into one entry, listed with their most common genes and DNA. Here the sample has hundreds of thousands of distinct CDR3 sequences; approximately 49% occur a single time. About a third of the sample goes to the ten largest clones. The sequenced sample was blood. These receptors all stem from a woman aged 55-70 years in good health.

The chain employs TRBV7-9 and TRBJ2-6; 9 positions match TRBD1. This CDR3 has 18 residues. V shed 1 base, J shed 3 bases, and the junction held 7 bases outside the gene matches. CDR1 SEHNR and CDR2 FQNEAQ come from the germline V gene (reference sequence). Here the CDR3 reads CASSLVRTGVVGANVLTF. The CDR3 nucleotides read TGTGCCAGCAGCTTAGTGAGGACAGGGGTGGTTGGGGCCAACGTCCTGACTTTC.

The V gene is TRBV5-8, the J gene TRBJ1-4; D gene ambiguous. V shed 4 bases and J shed 7 bases, with 20 bases lying between them. Germline V gene sequence: CDR1 SGHTS, CDR2 YDEGEE. The CDR3 totals 16 residues. The CDR3 loop is CASSITLRAGIEKLFF. CDR3 nucleotides: TGTGCCAGCAGCATTACCCTTCGGGCAGGAATTGAAAAACTGTTTTTT.

In this sample, this clonotype turned up once. A much more abundant neighbour one base away suggests this may be a read error. J is TRBJ2-1 and V is TRBV29-1; TRBD1 aligns across 7 bases. The closer fit of TRBJ2-7 to the DNA end suggests the J call may be wrong. The V gene's germline CDR1 is SQVTM and CDR2 ANQGSEA. The CDR3 totals 14 residues. The CDR3 nucleotides are TGCAGCGTTGGGCTGCGGACAGGTTACAATGAGCAGTACTTC. Amino acids: CSVGLRTGYNEQYF.

There are many counts of this clonotype. The chain is built from TRBV27 and TRBJ2-7; D unresolved. The CDR3 extends over 12 amino acids. Trimming took 10 bases from V and 3 from J, leaving 13 bases between them. CDR1 is MNHEY, CDR2 SMNVEV, per germline (reference sequence). CDR3 sequence: CATTSSGYEQYF. CDR3 nucleotides: TGTGCCACCACTTCCTCGGGCTACGAGCAGTACTTC.

This clonotype was found a few times. The chain combines TRBV7-2 with TRBJ2-7, with TRBD2 identical over 11 bases. CDR3 length equals 15 residues. J gave up 5 bases and V 2 bases, and 5 bases lay outside the gene matches. Germline CDR1 SGHTA, CDR2 FQGNSA. CDR3 protein: CASSLTSGSVNEQYF. DNA of the CDR3: TGTGCCAGCAGCTTAACTAGCGGGAGCGTCAACGAGCAGTACTTC.

V usage is TRBV6-5 and J usage is TRBJ2-5; D could derive from TRBD1 or TRBD2 (5 bases each). From germline, CDR1 is MNHEY and CDR2 SVGAGI. V was shortened by 8 bases and J by 2 bases, with 9 bases between the two germline ends. The CDR3 loop spans 12 amino acids. CDR3 DNA: TGTGCCAGCCAGGGACCTCAAGAGACCCAGTACTTC. The encoded protein is CASQGPQETQYF.

As concerns this clonotype: A much larger clone differs from this one at a single base, so this may be a read error. This chain links TRBV10-3 with TRBJ2-1; D perhaps matches TRBD1 (6 bases). CDR1 is ENHRY, CDR2 SYGVKD, per germline. The CDR3 extends over 14 amino acids. V lost 6 bases and J lost 5, with 14 bases in between. The CDR3 bases are TGTGCCATCAGGGAGGAGACAGGTGACAATGAGCAGTTCTTC. Amino acid sequence: CAIREETGDNEQFF.

This clonotype was seen more than once but under ten times. This rearrangement joins TRBV4-3 to TRBJ1-2; the D is unclear. CDR3 size: 14 residues. CDR1 is LGHNA, CDR2 YSLEER, per germline. V was pared by 0 bases and J by 10 bases, with 15 bases between. CDR3 sequence: CASSQDQIGLHYTF. The CDR3 coding sequence is TGCGCCAGCAGCCAAGATCAGATCGGACTCCACTACACCTTC.

This clonotype was recorded many times. CDR3 in amino acids: CASSPGQGETQYF. DNA for the CDR3: TGTGCCAGCAGTCCAGGACAGGGAGAGACCCAGTACTTC. The chain carries TRBV7-3 and TRBJ2-5; 8 bases are a match to TRBD1. Trimming at V came to 6 bases and at J to 4 bases, leaving 4 bases not matched to a gene. This CDR3 has 13 residues. Germline V gives CDR1 SGHTA, CDR2 FQGTGA.

This clonotype was detected ten times or more. The chain combines TRBV20-1 with TRBJ2-5, with 10 bases matching TRBD2. This CDR3 spans 15 amino acids. The germline V gene has CDR1 DFQATT and CDR2 SNEGSKA (reference sequence). V was pared by 3 bases and J by 7 bases, with 11 bases of the junction left unmatched. The CDR3 sequence is CSASGLAESGGTQYF. As DNA, the CDR3 is TGCAGTGCTAGCGGACTAGCGGAATCAGGGGGGACCCAGTACTTC.

V gene TRBV10-3 combines with J gene TRBJ2-1, with 12 bases lining up with TRBD2. From germline, CDR1 is ENHRY and CDR2 SYGVKD. This CDR3 is 18 amino acids long. J lost 4 bases, V lost 1 base, and 8 bases had no gene match. DNA for the CDR3: TGTGCCATCAGTGAGTTGGGGTCTGGACTAGCGGGGTACAATGAGCAGTTCTTC. Translating it yields CAISELGSGLAGYNEQFF.

The table lists this clonotype with a few counts. This sequence joins TRBV2 and TRBJ1-2; 9 bases match TRBD1. Germline V gives CDR1 SNHLY, CDR2 FYNNEI. The CDR3 totals 14 residues. The CDR3 sequence is CPYLPLQGARGYTF. CDR3 DNA sequence: TGTCCCTATCTGCCACTACAGGGGGCGAGGGGCTACACCTTC.